This T cell receptor (beta chain) emerged from a study of cytomegalovirus exposure and HLA in healthy donors. Study as a whole: Among the 300 to 450 genotyped donors, 70% to 90% were placed in the Caucasian-associated ancestry cluster.

Trimming took off 4 bases at V and 3 bases at J, with 16 bases between the two ends. CDR1 is SGHRS and CDR2 is YFSETQ in the germline V gene. This CDR3 contains 15 residues. Primers: 60 Vbeta forward and 13 Jbeta reverse. TCRdb keeps only in-frame clones here, not all; method: immunoSEQ multiplex PCR. The repertoire has around 200,000 clones, approximately 78% of them found once; the top ten carry about 0.8%. The sequence came from a woman in her late teens or twenties in good health and CMV-seronegative. The chain is built from TRBV5-1 and TRBJ1-1; weak D call: TRBD1 (6 bases). The sequencing input was PBMCs. As DNA, the CDR3 is TGCGCCAGCAGCGAACGGACAGACTTTTACACTGAAGCTTTCTTT. Residues: CASSERTDFYTEAFF.